These T cell receptor beta chains were read from a single sample in a study of blood T cell repertoires in COVID-19. Assay used: immunoSEQ multiplex PCR; TCRdb lists only in-frame clones, some missing. The table lists a few hundred thousand clones, approximately 90% of them singletons. Sequencing was performed on peripheral blood. The receptors derive from a man aged 25 to 40 with acute or convalescent COVID-19. The CDR3 runs from the conserved cysteine through the conserved F or W. Each record gives: J gene, D gene, clone size, V gene, CDR3 DNA, CDR3 protein. A D gene is named only where the DNA matches it firmly. Rows may omit the clone size; those that give it use once, few, many or a size class.

TRBJ1-6	TRBD1	.	TRBV12-3/TRBV12-4	TGTGCCAGCAAGGGACAGCTGAATTCACCCCTCCACTTT	CASKGQLNSPLHF
TRBJ2-3	.	.	TRBV7-8	TGTGCCAGCAGCTCCCCCCGTCCCACAGATACGCAGTATTTT	CASSSPRPTDTQYF
TRBJ2-7	TRBD1	.	TRBV19	TGTGCCAGTAGAGAGACAGGGGGCTCCTACGAGCAGTACTTC	CASRETGGSYEQYF
TRBJ1-4	.	.	TRBV27	TGTGCCAGCAGTTTAAGGAGAGGGATAGCAACTAATGAAAAACTGTTTTTT	CASSLRRGIATNEKLFF
TRBJ2-3	TRBD2	.	TRBV18	TGTGCCAGCTCTCTTCCTGGGACTAGCGGGAGGCCGGGCACAGATACGCAGTATTTT	CASSLPGTSGRPGTDTQYF
TRBJ2-2	TRBD1	.	TRBV5-1	TGCGCCAGCGGTTTGGGACAGACCCCCGGGGAGCTGTTTTTT	CASGLGQTPGELFF
TRBJ2-3	TRBD1	.	TRBV18	TGTGCCAGCTCGCGGGACAGGGGCCCAGATACGCAGTATTTT	CASSRDRGPDTQYF
TRBJ1-6	.	.	TRBV27	TGTGCCAGCAGTCCGATTGACAGGATTCGGGGCCCCCTCCACTTT	CASSPIDRIRGPLHF
TRBJ1-2	.	.	TRBV20-1	TGCAGAGCGTCCTATGGCTACACCTTC	CRASYGYTF
TRBJ2-2	.	.	TRBV19	TGTGCCAGTAGAAGGGCAGGGGCGACAAACACCGGGGAGCTGTTTTTT	CASRRAGATNTGELFF
TRBJ2-1	.	.	TRBV9	TGTGCCAGGCAGGGCCAGCAGTTCTTC	CARQGQQFF
TRBJ2-2	.	.	TRBV6-6	TGTGCCAGCAGTTACCCCAAGCGGACAGCCGGGGAGCTGTTTTTT	CASSYPKRTAGELFF
TRBJ1-3	TRBD1	.	TRBV27	TGTGCCAGCAGTCTTCGACAGGGGCCTGGAGAGACCATATATTTT	CASSLRQGPGETIYF
TRBJ1-5	.	.	TRBV5-1	TGCGCCAGCAGCTTGGACCCGGGGGGCGATCAGCCCCAGCATTTT	CASSLDPGGDQPQHF
TRBJ2-3	TRBD1	.	TRBV10-1	TGCGCCAGCAGTGAAACAGGGGGCACAGATACGCAGTATTTT	CASSETGGTDTQYF
TRBJ2-1	TRBD1	once	TRBV7-8	TGTGCCAGCAGCTTCCGCCGGACAGGGGGCTATGAGCAGTTCTTC	CASSFRRTGGYEQFF
TRBJ2-5	TRBD2	.	TRBV19	TGTGCCAGTGCCCGCTCGGGGGGGCATCTGGCCCAGTACTTC	CASARSGGHLAQYF
TRBJ1-6	.	.	TRBV7-9	TGTGCCAGCAGCTTATATCCAGGTTCACCCCTCCACTTT	CASSLYPGSPLHF
TRBJ1-2	.	.	TRBV9	TGTGCCAGCAGCCAAGCACCCGGGGGTGACTATGGCTACACCTTC	CASSQAPGGDYGYTF
TRBJ2-3	TRBD2	.	TRBV7-9	TGTGCCAGCGGACTAGCGGGAGCAGATACGCAGTATTTT	CASGLAGADTQYF
TRBJ1-2	TRBD1	.	TRBV28	TGTGCCAGCAGTTTTAATACAGGGGGAAAATATGGCTACACCTTC	CASSFNTGGKYGYTF
TRBJ2-1	.	.	TRBV6-5	TGTGCCAGCATACACACCCTTAGCCCCCATGAGCAGTTCTTC	CASIHTLSPHEQFF
TRBJ2-5	.	.	TRBV9	TGTGCCAGCGCGGGGGAGACCCAGTACTTC	CASAGETQYF